This TCR beta chain was identified during a study of technical replicates of blood from a handful of donors. V was cut by 2 bases and J by 5 bases, with 13 bases left in between. The CDR3 length is 14 residues. From germline, CDR1 is SGHVS and CDR2 FNYEAQ. Repertoires were generated with immunoSEQ multiplex PCR, while TCRdb's copy carries only in-frame clones and drops some. The table includes nearly 80,000 clones, about nine tenths detected once. V usage is TRBV7-6 and J usage is TRBJ2-7, with D perhaps TRBD2 (6 bases). The sequence was obtained from a human donor in good health. Material for sequencing was T cells isolated from PBMCs. The DNA of the CDR3 is TGTGCCAGCAGCTTATCGGGGAGGATAAACGAGCAGTACTTC. Encoded protein: CASSLSGRINEQYF.